This T cell receptor beta chain comes out of a study of CD8+CD57+ T cells in acquired aplastic anemia. CDR1 is SGHVS, CDR2 FNYEAQ, per germline. The V segment lost 1 base and the J segment 4 bases; nucleotides outside the gene matches: 6. There are 16 residues in the CDR3. Investigators profiled TCR beta VDJ and CDR3 from genomic DNA template. TCRdb independently ran MiXCR on the reads; one entry per CDR3 protein. The table records approximately 190,000 distinct CDR3 sequences, around half of them present only once. Whoever was chosen for sequencing had shown CD8+CD57+ cell expansion by flow cytometry.

The chain is built from TRBV7-6 and TRBJ2-5; 10 bases map to TRBD2. This receptor was taken from a human donor with aplastic anemia. The sample taken for sequencing was sorted CD4+, CD8+, or CD8+CD57+ T cells (not recorded which) from PBMCs. In nucleotides, the CDR3 is TGTGCCAGCAGCTTAGGCCTAGCGGGGGAAGGAGAGACCCAGTACTTC. Amino acids: CASSLGLAGEGETQYF.